This is a list of T cell receptor beta chains from one sample in a study of CD8 T cells in ankylosing spondylitis. MiXCR was run by TCRdb on the 5' RACE reads, yielding one entry per CDR3 protein. The table shows a few hundred thousand distinct CDR3 sequences, with 20% to 25% occurring only once. The source material was blood, either unsorted or a sorted T cell fraction (not recorded which). The source is a male donor with ankylosing spondylitis. Each CDR3 is given with its conserved first and last residue. D genes are given only for firm matches. Clone size is shown for a subset of rows, as once, few, many or a class of expanded clone.

d_call	clone_size	j_call	v_call	cdr3_aa	cdr3_nt
NA	NA	TRBJ1-1	TRBV3-1	CASSQITGNTEAFF	TGTGCCAGCAGCCAGATTACAGGGAACACTGAAGCTTTCTTT
TRBD1	NA	TRBJ2-3	TRBV6-5	CASSYTVGQGTSTDTQYF	TGTGCCAGCAGTTACACCGTAGGACAGGGCACTAGCACAGATACGCAGTATTTT
TRBD2	NA	TRBJ2-1	TRBV20-1	CSAGLAESYNEQFF	TGCAGTGCGGGACTAGCGGAATCCTACAATGAGCAGTTCTTC
NA	few	TRBJ2-3	TRBV5-1	CASSGDGSFTDTQYF	TGCGCCAGCAGCGGGGACGGAAGCTTCACAGATACGCAGTATTTT
TRBD1	few	TRBJ2-3	TRBV18	CASSLQATGETFTDTQYF	TGTGCCAGCTCACTACAGGCCACAGGGGAAACTTTCACAGATACGCAGTATTTT
TRBD1	NA	TRBJ1-3	TRBV10-3	CAISQEGGTGNTIYF	TGTGCCATCAGTCAGGAAGGGGGCACTGGAAACACCATATATTTT
NA	NA	TRBJ1-2	TRBV4-2	CASSQDLESHGYTF	TGTGCCAGCAGCCAAGACCTAGAATCCCATGGCTACACCTTC
TRBD1	NA	TRBJ1-1	TRBV6-2/TRBV6-3	CASRNRGQGIEAFF	TGTGCCAGCAGAAACCGTGGACAGGGGATTGAAGCTTTCTTT
TRBD1	few	TRBJ1-4	TRBV6-4	CASSGGQDNEKLFF	TGTGCCAGCAGTGGAGGACAGGATAATGAAAAACTGTTTTTT
NA	few	TRBJ2-7	TRBV7-2	CASSWNGPAEQYF	TGTGCCAGCAGCTGGAACGGGCCAGCGGAGCAGTACTTC
NA	few	TRBJ1-4	TRBV4-3	CASSLGRWTTNEKLFF	TGCGCCAGCAGCCTAGGTCGCTGGACGACTAATGAAAAACTGTTTTTT
NA	NA	TRBJ1-3	TRBV12-3/TRBV12-4	CASTPGTGGNTIYF	TGTGCCAGCACCCCGGGGACTGGGGGAAACACCATATATTTT
NA	many	TRBJ2-1	TRBV29-1	CSVEDRWAEANHNEQFF	TGCAGCGTTGAAGATCGATGGGCGGAAGCGAACCACAATGAGCAGTTCTTC
TRBD2	NA	TRBJ2-1	TRBV20-1	CSASLTSGWTREQFF	TGCAGTGCTAGCCTGACTAGCGGTTGGACCCGTGAGCAGTTCTTC
NA	NA	TRBJ1-5	TRBV10-3	CAISADINQPQHF	TGTGCCATCAGTGCGGACATCAATCAGCCCCAGCATTTT
NA	few	TRBJ1-3	TRBV6-1	CASSEIRGSGNTIYF	TGTGCCAGCAGTGAAATCCGGGGATCTGGAAACACCATATATTTT
NA	NA	TRBJ1-4	TRBV29-1	CSVCVRGAGDEKLFF	TGCAGCGTTTGCGTTCGGGGGGCAGGGGATGAAAAACTGTTTTTT
TRBD2	NA	TRBJ2-5	TRBV30	CAWNSGLQETQYF	TGTGCCTGGAACTCGGGACTACAAGAGACCCAGTACTTC
NA	NA	TRBJ2-4	TRBV5-1	CASSLASTQNIQYF	TGCGCCAGCAGCTTGGCATCGACACAAAACATTCAGTACTTC
TRBD2	NA	TRBJ2-1	TRBV6-5	CASSYPPGHSGSPTEQFF	TGTGCCAGCAGTTACCCTCCGGGTCACAGCGGGAGCCCCACGGAGCAGTTCTTC
TRBD1	NA	TRBJ2-2	TRBV7-9	CASRPGQGNTGELFF	TGTGCCAGCAGACCGGGACAGGGGAACACCGGGGAGCTGTTTTTT
TRBD2	NA	TRBJ2-7	TRBV11-2	CASSPPGGTSGYYEQYF	TGTGCCAGCAGCCCCCCCGGGGGGACTAGCGGGTACTACGAGCAGTACTTC
NA	few	TRBJ1-5	TRBV7-2	CASSFQNQPQHF	TGTGCCAGCAGCTTTCAGAATCAGCCCCAGCATTTT
NA	NA	TRBJ1-2	TRBV30	CAWSEEDGYTF	TGTGCCTGGAGCGAGGAGGATGGCTACACCTTC
NA	few	TRBJ1-2	TRBV11-2	CASRRETVGYTF	TGTGCCAGCAGACGAGAAACCGTTGGCTACACCTTC
NA	NA	TRBJ1-1	TRBV20-1	CSATRERVAFF	TGCAGTGCCACAAGGGAGCGGGTAGCTTTCTTT
NA	NA	TRBJ1-2	TRBV2	CASSIDRIYGYTF	TGTGCCAGCAGTATAGACAGAATCTATGGCTACACCTTC
NA	few	TRBJ2-7	TRBV9	CARGGDKSSYEQYF	TGTGCCAGGGGTGGGGACAAGAGCTCCTACGAGCAGTACTTC
TRBD1	few	TRBJ2-7	TRBV6-1	CASTGTGRNYEQYF	TGTGCCAGCACCGGGACAGGGAGAAACTACGAGCAGTACTTC
TRBD2	NA	TRBJ2-1	TRBV20-1	CSAPGLAALYNEQFF	TGCAGTGCCCCCGGACTAGCGGCCCTCTACAATGAGCAGTTCTTC
NA	few	TRBJ2-1	TRBV11-2	CASSLDDRFYNEQFF	TGTGCCAGCAGCTTAGATGACAGGTTTTACAATGAGCAGTTCTTC
TRBD2	few	TRBJ2-2	TRBV7-2	CASSFYREVTGELFF	TGTGCCAGCAGCTTTTATCGGGAGGTGACCGGGGAGCTGTTTTTT